A selection of T cell receptor beta chains follows, all from one sample in a study of control samples from healthy donors and cancer patients. Assay: immunoSEQ multiplex PCR; the TCRdb copy retains only in-frame clones and omits some. Counted here are some 97,000 clones, roughly 90% occurring once; the ten biggest clones make up 15% to 20%. The specimen was blood. Receptors originate from a woman between 45 and 65 years old in good health. Each CDR3 is given with its conserved first and last residue. The D gene is left open where the match is weak. Expanded clones are given a class, and other clones once, few, many or no size at all.

NA	14	TRBV3-1/TRBV3-2	NA	TRBJ1-5	TGTGCCAGCAGCCAAGGACGGGGCAATCAGCCCCAGCATTTT	CASSQGRGNQPQHF
NA	14	TRBV19	NA	TRBJ1-1	TGTGCCAGTAGTATGGGGGGCATGAACACTGAAGCTTTCTTT	CASSMGGMNTEAFF
TRBD2	15	TRBV9	NA	TRBJ2-1	TGTGCCAGCAGCCCTTCAGCGGGGGGGCCGAAGGAGCAGTTCTTC	CASSPSAGGPKEQFF
TRBD1	19	TRBV7-9	once	TRBJ2-6	TGTGCCAGCAGCCTACCCCCGGGACAGGATACGACTGGGGCCAACGTCCTGACTTTC	CASSLPPGQDTTGANVLTF
NA	13	TRBV30	NA	TRBJ1-4	TGTGCCTGGAGTTGGTTAACCGGGGAAAAACTGTTTTTT	CAWSWLTGEKLFF
NA	14	TRBV13	NA	TRBJ1-3	TGTGCCAGCAGCTCATCCGGGACTGGAAACACCATATATTTT	CASSSSGTGNTIYF
TRBD1	16	TRBV3-1/TRBV3-2	NA	TRBJ2-7	TGTGCCAGCAGCCAAGGCTCCGGGACAGGATCCTACGAGCAGTACTTC	CASSQGSGTGSYEQYF
NA	14	TRBV11-3	NA	TRBJ2-1	TGTGCCAGCAGCCTGCGGGGCTCTCGTCCTGAGCAGTTCTTC	CASSLRGSRPEQFF
NA	17	TRBV14	NA	TRBJ1-2	TGTGCCAGCAGCCAAGGGGCAGGGGCCAACCCTAACTATGGCTACACCTTC	CASSQGAGANPNYGYTF
TRBD1	14	TRBV11-2	NA	TRBJ1-2	TGTGCCAGCAGACACACGACAGGGACCTATGGCTACACCTTC	CASRHTTGTYGYTF
TRBD2	19	TRBV13	NA	TRBJ2-2	TGTGCCAGCAGCCCGGGACTAGCGGGGGGGCCGAGGCGAACCGGGGAGCTGTTTTTT	CASSPGLAGGPRRTGELFF
NA	13	TRBV3-1/TRBV3-2	NA	TRBJ2-6	TGTGCCAGCAGGAGTACTGGGGCCAACGTCCTGACTTTC	CASRSTGANVLTF
NA	16	TRBV27	NA	TRBJ2-4	TGTGCCAGCAGGAAACTAGATGCATACGCCAAAAACATTCAGTACTTC	CASRKLDAYAKNIQYF
NA	13	TRBV10-3	NA	TRBJ1-5	TGTGCCATCAGTGAGTCAGAGGATCAGCCCCAGCATTTT	CAISESEDQPQHF
TRBD2	17	TRBV3-1/TRBV3-2	NA	TRBJ2-3	TGTGCCAGCAGCCTTCCGGGACTAGCCGCCCGCACAGATACGCAGTATTTT	CASSLPGLAARTDTQYF
NA	14	TRBV6-5	NA	TRBJ1-3	TGTGCCAGCAGTATTGCCTCGTCCGGAAACACCATATATTTT	CASSIASSGNTIYF
TRBD1	14	TRBV7-8	NA	TRBJ1-2	TGTGCCAGCGCACAGGGGGTGACCCTCTATGGCTACACCTTC	CASAQGVTLYGYTF
TRBD1	13	TRBV12-3/TRBV12-4	once	TRBJ1-2	TGTGCCAGCAGTTCCGGGACAGGGAATGGCTACACCTTC	CASSSGTGNGYTF
NA	12	TRBV4-1	NA	TRBJ1-2	TGCGCCAGCAGCCAGCGGGGGTATGGCTACACCTTC	CASSQRGYGYTF
NA	15	TRBV4-3	NA	TRBJ1-5	TGCGCCAGCAGCCAAAATCGGGGCCAGATACAGCCCCAGCATTTT	CASSQNRGQIQPQHF
NA	11	TRBV7-9	NA	TRBJ2-5	TGTGCCAGCAGCCCTGCGGAGACCCAGTACTTC	CASSPAETQYF
NA	11	TRBV28	NA	TRBJ1-5	TGTGCCAGCTCCACCTATCAGCCCCAGCATTTT	CASSTYQPQHF
TRBD2	15	TRBV9	NA	TRBJ2-3	TGTGCCAGCAGCTCGACTAGCGGAAGCACAGATACGCAGTATTTT	CASSSTSGSTDTQYF
TRBD2	16	TRBV4-1	NA	TRBJ2-4	TGCGCCAGCAGCCAAGATAGAAGCGGGGGGCAAAACATTCAGTACTTC	CASSQDRSGGQNIQYF
NA	16	TRBV5-6	NA	TRBJ2-5	TGTGCCAGCAGCTTGGTATACTCAGGGGAACAAGAGACCCAGTACTTC	CASSLVYSGEQETQYF
NA	16	TRBV4-3	NA	TRBJ2-5	TGCGCCAGCAGCCAAGATGTATTCCAGGGAGGAGAGACCCAGTACTTC	CASSQDVFQGGETQYF
NA	14	TRBV7-3	once	TRBJ1-2	TGTGCCAGCAGCCCAGGGGCAGCCCCCTATGGCTACACCTTC	CASSPGAAPYGYTF
TRBD1	13	TRBV5-1	NA	TRBJ2-5	TGCGCCAGCAGCTACCGACAGGGGGAGACCCAGTACTTC	CASSYRQGETQYF
TRBD1	15	TRBV14	NA	TRBJ2-4	TGTGCCAGCAGCCAAGTCCGACAGGGCAAAAACATTCAGTACTTC	CASSQVRQGKNIQYF
TRBD2	14	TRBV6-6	once	TRBJ2-3	TGTGCCAGCAGTTATCGGGGAGGGGCAGATACGCAGTATTTT	CASSYRGGADTQYF
TRBD1	16	TRBV7-9	NA	TRBJ2-2	TGTGCCAGCAGCTCCGGACAGGGTTTTAACACCGGGGAGCTGTTTTTT	CASSSGQGFNTGELFF
TRBD1	14	TRBV5-6	NA	TRBJ2-7	TGTGCCAGCAGCTCGGGACAGGGGGCGCCAGAGCAGTACTTC	CASSSGQGAPEQYF
TRBD2	14	TRBV5-4	NA	TRBJ2-7	TGTGCCAGCAGCCGTAGTGGGGAGGGTTACGAGCAGTACTTC	CASSRSGEGYEQYF
NA	15	TRBV18	NA	TRBJ1-5	TGTGCCAGCTCACCAGAGCCAGTCAGTTTACGGCCCCAGCATTTT	CASSPEPVSLRPQHF
NA	12	TRBV6-5	NA	TRBJ1-1	TGTGCCAGCAGTTCGCCCCAGGAGCTCGCTTTCTTT	CASSSPQELAFF
NA	16	TRBV4-3	NA	TRBJ2-3	TGCGCCAGCAGCCAAGAATCGGCTAGAGTAACAGATACGCAGTATTTT	CASSQESARVTDTQYF
TRBD1	14	TRBV11-2	once	TRBJ1-4	TGTGCCAGCAGCTTGGACAGGGGCCGGGGGAAACTGTTTTTT	CASSLDRGRGKLFF
NA	17	TRBV3-1/TRBV3-2	NA	TRBJ2-2	TGTGCCAGCAGCCCGACTAACAGGGTTACGAACACCGGGGAGCTGTTTTTT	CASSPTNRVTNTGELFF
TRBD1	17	TRBV30	once	TRBJ1-2	TGTGCCTGGAGTAGAGGGACAGCCGCAGTACATTACTATGGCTACACCTTC	CAWSRGTAAVHYYGYTF
NA	14	TRBV6-6	NA	TRBJ1-1	TGTGCCAGCAGTTACTCCGGGACATCCGACGAAGCTTTCTTT	CASSYSGTSDEAFF
NA	15	TRBV4-2	few	TRBJ2-2	TGTGCCAGCAGCCCCCGGGACCAGGGACCGGGGGAGCTGTTTTTT	CASSPRDQGPGELFF